This T cell receptor (beta chain) was retrieved from a study of molecular identifiers for immune sequencing clone quantification. TCRdb fed the PCR reads into MiXCR, producing one record per CDR3 protein. This sample yields approximately 670,000 distinct CDR3 sequences, of which 15% to 20% are seen a single time; roughly 0.9% belongs to the top ten. Trimming cost V 5 bases and J 4 bases, with 13 bases left between them. The germline V gene has CDR1 SEHNR and CDR2 FQNEAQ (reference sequence). This CDR3 has 14 amino acids. At least ten counts were recorded for this clonotype. The clonotype comes from a human donor in good health. Some libraries in this study had Jurkat cell RNA spiked in. The sample comprised naive CD8+ T cells from blood, with Jurkat cell RNA spiked in. Subset defined: FACS-sorted CD8+CD4-CCR7+CD45RA+ naive T cells. The V gene is TRBV7-9, the J gene TRBJ2-3; either TRBD1 or TRBD2 may fit D (5 bases each). In nucleotides, the CDR3 is TGTGCCAGCAGCGCTCGGGACCTCCCAGATACGCAGTATTTT. It yields the protein CASSARDLPDTQYF.